Included here is one T cell receptor (beta chain) sequence, with context. Authors' methods: Using reference gene primer amplification, nucleated cell counts were estimated. Produced via immunoSEQ multiplex PCR; TCRdb's table is partial and in-frame only. V, J and clone size derive from that table, while D and trimming were established from the DNA sequence. The sample carries about 190,000 clones, 75% to 90% recorded once. The data were taken from a study of blood T cell repertoires in COVID-19. Across the study: T cells, B-cell-depleted T cells, or PBMCs provided the cDNA or gDNA that served as material.

CDR3 length equals 14 residues. The V segment lost 4 bases and the J segment 4 bases; nucleotides outside the gene matches: 6. Germline V lookup: CDR1 LGHDT, CDR2 YNNKEL (reference sequence). This TCR was recovered from a man in his sixties or seventies with active or convalescent COVID-19. The chain couples TRBV3-1 (or the pseudogene TRBV3-2) to TRBJ2-7; 8 bases map to TRBD1. Sequencing was performed on peripheral blood. The CDR3 protein is CASSPTDREYEQYF. Here the CDR3 DNA reads TGTGCCAGCAGCCCTACGGACAGGGAATACGAGCAGTACTTC.